The entry below describes one T cell receptor (beta chain). Its target is not known. The germline CDR1 and CDR2 sequences are SGHNT and YYREEE (reference sequence). V gave up 4 bases and J gave up 4 bases; unmatched junction bases: 13. This CDR3 has 18 residues. This sample is drawn from a study of cytomegalovirus exposure and HLA in healthy donors. About the study: Roughly 80 million unique TCRs from HLA-typed donors made up an early data release. Of about 390 genotyped donors, roughly 76% grouped in the Caucasian-associated ancestry cluster. Study conclusions and caveats: Through in vitro validation, a few CMV-associated chains were shown to be specific for CMV antigens.

In the PCR, 60 Vbeta and 13 Jbeta primers were used. How the authors handled the data: Roughly 80 million unique TCR beta chains, 10 million to 14 million shared, were counted in a later analysis. TCRdb's copy holds only in-frame clones and misses some; the assay was immunoSEQ multiplex PCR. The V and J calls and clone size are taken from that table; D and trimming were inferred from the DNA. The sample holds approximately 77,000 clones, over 70% seen once. The source of this sequence is a woman in her thirties or forties in good health and CMV-seronegative. Sequencing used PBMCs. The rearrangement links TRBV5-4 to TRBJ2-3; 12 bases are shared with TRBD2. The CDR3 sequence: CASSPRLAGAGSADTQYF. CDR3 nucleotides: TGTGCCAGCAGCCCAAGACTAGCGGGAGCTGGGTCCGCAGATACGCAGTATTTT.